The 20 T cell receptor beta chains below come from one sample, sequenced in a study of T cell responses to AZD1222 COVID-19 vaccine. The protocol was immunoSEQ multiplex PCR, while the TCRdb copy is restricted to in-frame clones and leaves out a portion. The sample has some 92,000 clones, about 89% seen once. Specimen: peripheral blood, collected on day 0 of AZD1222 vaccination. Receptors originate from an adult in good health.

This sequence joins TRBV3-1 (or the pseudogene TRBV3-2) and TRBJ2-5; the D is unclear. CDR3 size: 12 residues. The V gene lost 8 bases and the J gene lost 5 bases, with 12 bases spanning the gap. From germline, CDR1 is LGHDT and CDR2 YNNKEL (reference sequence). The DNA of the CDR3 is TGTGCCAGCTCGGAGAGGCAGGAGACCCAGTACTTC. Translation gives CASSERQETQYF.

The rearrangement links TRBV30 to TRBJ1-6; unclear D gene. Germline CDR1 and CDR2: GTSNPN and SVGIG (reference sequence). V was cut by 1 base and J by 8 bases, with 6 bases left in between. The CDR3 loop spans 12 amino acids. The DNA for the CDR3 is TGTGCCTGGAGTGGAGGGTATTCACCCCTCCACTTT. Its protein product is CAWSGGYSPLHF. Looking up the rest from reference TRBV30 and TRBJ1-6 gives the full variable domain: SQTIHQWPATLVQPVGSPLSLECTVEGTSNPNLYWYRQAAGRGLQLLFYSVGIGQISSEVPQNLSASRPQDRQFILSSKKLLLSDSGFYLCAWSGGYSPLHFGNGTRLTVT.

This chain joins TRBV29-1 and TRBJ2-7; either TRBD1 or TRBD2 may fit D (5 bases each). V lost 2 bases and J lost 5, with 16 bases in between. CDR1 SQVTM and CDR2 ANQGSEA come from the germline V gene. This CDR3 comprises 14 residues. DNA for the CDR3: TGCAGCGTTGAAACAGGTAGGCTCGGGGACGAGCAGTACTTC. This translates into CSVETGRLGDEQYF.

This clone was picked up one time. V gene TRBV11-2 combines with J gene TRBJ2-7; no firm D call. The germline gives CDR1 SGHAT, CDR2 FQNNGV. The CDR3 contains 15 residues. The V end lost 5 bases, the J end lost 1 base, and 15 bases lay between the germline ends. CDR3 sequence (DNA): TGTGCCAGCAGCCCCCCCTTCCGAGGTTCCTACGAGCAGTACTTC. It specifies CASSPPFRGSYEQYF.

CDR3 in DNA: TGCAGCGTGGACGGGAACACTGAAGCTTTCTTT. It is translated as CSVDGNTEAFF. The V call is TRBV20-1, the J call TRBJ1-1; D remains ambiguous. The CDR3 runs 11 residues. Germline lookup yields CDR1 DFQATT and CDR2 SNEGSKA (reference sequence).

The chain recombines TRBV4-3 with TRBJ2-7; TRBD1 might be the D (6 bases). V was pared by 1 base and J by 1 base, with 17 bases between. The germline V gene has CDR1 LGHNA and CDR2 YSLEER. The CDR3 runs 17 residues. The CDR3 spells CASSQVRVKGESYEQYF. CDR3 in DNA: TGCGCCAGCAGCCAAGTCCGCGTAAAGGGGGAGTCCTACGAGCAGTACTTC.

The V and J genes are TRBV5-1 and TRBJ1-1; TRBD1 agrees at 7 bases. With 5 bases clipped from V and 4 bases from J, the junction kept 8 bases outside the gene matches. In germline, CDR1 is SGHRS, CDR2 YFSETQ. This CDR3 has 14 residues. CDR3 protein: CASSEGQSGTEAFF. In nucleotides, the CDR3 is TGCGCCAGCAGTGAGGGACAGTCCGGCACTGAAGCTTTCTTT.

J is TRBJ1-5 and V is TRBV7-8; TRBD1 matches 10 bases. The junction had 8 bases not matched to a gene; V was cut back by 6 bases and J by 6 bases. The CDR3 has 15 residues. Per germline, CDR1 SGHVS and CDR2 FQNEAQ. The DNA for the CDR3 is TGTGCCAGCAGGGCGACAGGGGGCACGACTCAGCCCCAGCATTTT. Its translation: CASRATGGTTQPQHF.

The chain employs TRBV5-1 and TRBJ2-1; D remains unclear. The CDR3 loop spans 13 amino acids. Trimming cost V 5 bases and J 4 bases, with 10 bases left between them. Germline V gene lookup returns CDR1 SGHRS and CDR2 YFSETQ. CDR3 DNA: TGCGCCAGCAGTATGGACGGATACAATGAGCAGTTCTTC. Translating it yields CASSMDGYNEQFF.

The chain joins TRBV7-2 to TRBJ2-7; no definite D call. CDR3 length: 14 residues. V lost 0 bases and J lost 3, with 9 bases in between. CDR1 SGHTA and CDR2 FQGNSA come from the germline V gene. The CDR3 sequence is CASSLALQLYEQYF. Here the CDR3 DNA reads TGTGCCAGCAGCTTAGCGCTCCAGCTCTACGAGCAGTACTTC.

The V call is TRBV7-3, the J call TRBJ2-6; no clear D gene. CDR3 length: 15 residues. Germline assignment: CDR1 SGHTA and CDR2 FQGTGA. V lost 6 bases and J lost 2, with 11 bases in between. The CDR3 protein is CASRSDGPGANVLTF. In nucleotides, the CDR3 is TGTGCCAGCAGATCTGACGGGCCTGGGGCCAACGTCCTGACTTTC.

V is TRBV7-6 and J is TRBJ2-7; D is uncertain. This CDR3 has 16 amino acids. Per the germline V gene, CDR1 is SGHVS and CDR2 is FNYEAQ. The germline V and J ends were trimmed by 5 bases and 7 bases, with 24 bases remaining between them. The CDR3 protein is CASSPKPPGPLREQYF. Here the CDR3 DNA reads TGTGCCAGCAGCCCTAAACCTCCGGGCCCACTCCGGGAGCAGTACTTC.

The chain has TRBV4-1 and TRBJ2-4; 10 bases map to TRBD2. Looked up from germline, CDR1 is MGHRA and CDR2 is YSYEKL. V shed 2 bases, J shed 5 bases, and the junction held 9 bases outside the gene matches. The CDR3 covers 17 residues. CDR3 region: CASSQLVAGGSQNIQYF. The DNA of the CDR3 is TGCGCCAGCAGCCAATTGGTAGCGGGGGGCTCTCAAAACATTCAGTACTTC.

The chain links TRBV28 to TRBJ1-1; D is perhaps TRBD1 (5 bases). V gave up 4 bases and J gave up 11 bases, with 17 bases separating them. The CDR3 loop spans 13 amino acids. Germline V gene sequence: CDR1 MDHEN, CDR2 SYDVKM. The CDR3 DNA reads TGTGCCAGCAGTTCCTCGGGGCAGCTATTTGCTTTCTTT. It codes for CASSSSGQLFAFF.

The chain joins TRBV27 to TRBJ2-7; D is uncertain. There are 12 residues in the CDR3. In germline, CDR1 is MNHEY, CDR2 SMNVEV (reference sequence). The V end was cut by 8 bases, the J end by 2 bases, with 10 bases between. CDR3 protein: CASGSAAYEQYF. The CDR3, as DNA: TGTGCCAGCGGAAGTGCAGCCTACGAGCAGTACTTC.

This clone has a single count. The chain carries TRBV5-1 and TRBJ1-2; tentatively, D is TRBD1 (6 bases). CDR1 is SGHRS, CDR2 YFSETQ, per germline. The CDR3 runs 14 residues. Trimming removed 3 bases from V and 5 bases from J, with 14 bases in between. CDR3 nucleotide sequence: TGCGCCAGCAGCTCCCTAACAGGACAGTATGGCTACACCTTC. It specifies CASSSLTGQYGYTF.

This clone was counted once. This chain connects TRBV18 to TRBJ1-1, with D possibly being TRBD1 (6 bases). Trimming took 1 base from V and 3 from J, leaving 6 bases between them. CDR1 and CDR2 (germline): KGHSH, LQKENI. The CDR3 contains 13 residues. CDR3 in amino acids: CASSPRTDTEAFF. In DNA form, the CDR3 reads TGTGCCAGCTCACCACGGACAGACACTGAAGCTTTCTTT.

The chain combines TRBV6-5 with TRBJ1-6; unclear D gene. The CDR3 has 12 amino acids. Germline CDR1 is MNHEY and CDR2 is SVGAGI. Between the trimmed V and J ends, which lost 5 bases and 13 bases, there was a span of 12 bases. This CDR3 reads CASSLSVGPLHF. CDR3 bases: TGTGCCAGCAGTCTCTCGGTGGGTCCCCTCCACTTT.

The chain uses TRBV6-5 and TRBJ2-6; D perhaps matches TRBD1 (6 bases). The CDR3 spans 15 residues. Trimming pared 6 bases from V and 0 bases from J, leaving 9 bases between. The germline CDR1 and CDR2 sequences are MNHEY and SVGAGI. DNA for the CDR3: TGTGCCAGCAGCCGGACAGCCTCTGGGGCCAACGTCCTGACTTTC. As protein: CASSRTASGANVLTF.

The rearrangement links TRBV19 to TRBJ1-5, with 7 nucleotides matching TRBD1. This CDR3 comprises 16 residues. Per germline, CDR1 LNHDA and CDR2 SQIVND (reference sequence). V lost 7 bases to trimming and J lost 2 bases; unmatched junction nucleotides: 11. The CDR3 is CASTPGGGTGNQPQHF. CDR3 bases: TGTGCCAGTACCCCGGGAGGAGGGACAGGCAATCAGCCCCAGCATTTT.